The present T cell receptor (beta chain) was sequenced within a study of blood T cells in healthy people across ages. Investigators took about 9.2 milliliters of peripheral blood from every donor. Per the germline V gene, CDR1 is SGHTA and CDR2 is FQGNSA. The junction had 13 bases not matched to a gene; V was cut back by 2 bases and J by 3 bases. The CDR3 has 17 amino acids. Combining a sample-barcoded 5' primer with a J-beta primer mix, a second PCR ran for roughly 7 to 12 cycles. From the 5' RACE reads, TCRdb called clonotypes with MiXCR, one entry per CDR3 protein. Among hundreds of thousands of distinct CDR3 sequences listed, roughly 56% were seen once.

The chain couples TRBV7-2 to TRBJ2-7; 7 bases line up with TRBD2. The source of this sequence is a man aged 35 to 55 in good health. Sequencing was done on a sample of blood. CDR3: CASSLKRMGGVGYEQYF. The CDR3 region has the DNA TGTGCCAGCAGCTTAAAACGAATGGGGGGGGTCGGCTACGAGCAGTACTTC.